A selection of T cell receptor beta chains follows, all from one sample in a study of regulatory T cells in long-lasting Graves disease. TCRdb reprocessed the multiplex PCR reads with MiXCR, giving one entry per CDR3 protein. The sample holds roughly 380,000 distinct CDR3 sequences, roughly a sixth seen once. The sample in question was peripheral blood mononuclear cells (PBMCs), obtained at new diagnosis, from a patient treated with antithyroid drugs. The receptors derive from a female donor with Graves disease. Both conserved end residues are part of each CDR3. Each record gives: J gene, clone size, V gene, D gene, CDR3 DNA, CDR3 protein. The D gene is left open where the match is weak. Part of the rows lack a size; the others show once, few, many or a class for expanded clones.

>TRBJ1-1|.|TRBV12-3/TRBV12-4|.
TGTGCCAGCAGTTTTGGGGCAATGAACACTGAAGCTTTCTTT
CASSFGAMNTEAFF
>TRBJ2-2|.|TRBV11-2|TRBD2
TGTGCCAGCAGTGATGAGGCGGGAGGGCCATCCACCGGGGAGCTGTTTTTT
CASSDEAGGPSTGELFF
>TRBJ1-4|many|TRBV28|.
TGTGCCAGCAGTTTCCGGGTTAATGAAAAACTGTTTTTT
CASSFRVNEKLFF
>TRBJ2-6|.|TRBV7-9|.
TGTGCCAGCAGCCCTCGGGAGCCTACGGGGGCCAACGTCCTGACTTTC
CASSPREPTGANVLTF
>TRBJ2-1|many|TRBV27|TRBD1
TGTGCCAGCAGTTGGACAGGGCTGAACTACAATGAGCAGTTCTTC
CASSWTGLNYNEQFF
>TRBJ1-1|many|TRBV2|.
TGTGCCAGCAGTTGGACCGGGATAGAAGCTTTCTTT
CASSWTGIEAFF
>TRBJ2-7|many|TRBV7-6|TRBD1
TGTGCCAGCAGCTGGGGACAGGGGTCTTCCTACGAGCAGTACTTC
CASSWGQGSSYEQYF
>TRBJ1-2|many|TRBV7-3|.
TGTGCCAGCAGCTTATCGTCGGACTATGGCTACACCTTC
CASSLSSDYGYTF
>TRBJ1-6|few|TRBV2|.
TGTGCCAGCACGCTAGGGAACTCCTATAATTCACCCCTCCACTTT
CASTLGNSYNSPLHF
>TRBJ2-1|.|TRBV28|.
TGTGCCAGCAGTTCGATCCTGAGGAGCTCCTACAATGAGCAGTTCTTC
CASSSILRSSYNEQFF
>TRBJ2-7|many|TRBV5-1|TRBD2
TGCGCCAGCAGCTTACCAGCGGGACGCTCTGAGCAGTACTTC
CASSLPAGRSEQYF
>TRBJ2-1|many|TRBV20-1|TRBD2
TGCAGTGCTACCTCGGGGCTAGCGGAGGGAAATGAGCAGTTCTTC
CSATSGLAEGNEQFF
>TRBJ2-2|.|TRBV12-3/TRBV12-4|.
TGTGCCAGCAGCAGACAGGTGAACACCGGGGAGCTGTTTTTT
CASSRQVNTGELFF
>TRBJ2-2|few|TRBV2|.
TGTGCCAGCATAGCCACCGGGGAGCTGTTTTTT
CASIATGELFF
>TRBJ1-1|once|TRBV6-1|.
TGTGCCAGCTCACCTAACGGGGTGAACACTGAAGCTTTCTTT
CASSPNGVNTEAFF
>TRBJ1-1|many|TRBV20-1|.
TGCAGTGCTCGAGTAACAGCGCAGAACACTGAAGCTTTCTTT
CSARVTAQNTEAFF
>TRBJ1-1|many|TRBV20-1|.
TGCAGAGCCGATACGCTGACCACTGAAGCTTTCTTT
CRADTLTTEAFF
>TRBJ2-1|many|TRBV7-9|.
TGTGCCAGCAGCCCCCGGGGTAGCTCCTACAATGAGCAGTTCTTC
CASSPRGSSYNEQFF
>TRBJ2-1|once|TRBV4-1|TRBD2
TGCGCCAGCAGCCAAGACCAATTCACTAGCGGGGGGGCTATTGAGCAGTTCTTC
CASSQDQFTSGGAIEQFF
>TRBJ2-1|few|TRBV11-1|TRBD2
TGTGCCAGCAGCTTTTTACTAGCGGGGACCAATGAGCAGTTCTTC
CASSFLLAGTNEQFF
>TRBJ1-4|.|TRBV6-4|.
TGTGCCAGCAGTGAAGGGCAGTCAACTAATGAAAAACTGTTTTTT
CASSEGQSTNEKLFF
>TRBJ1-4|many|TRBV5-1|TRBD1
TGCGCCAGCAGCTTGGGACAGGGGGAGGAAAAACTGTTTTTT
CASSLGQGEEKLFF
>TRBJ2-2|.|TRBV28|TRBD2
TGTGCCAGCAGTCAACGGACTAGCGGGAGGGCCACGAACACCGGGGAGCTGTTTTTT
CASSQRTSGRATNTGELFF
>TRBJ2-2|.|TRBV29-1|.
TGCAGCGTTTCGGACGGAGCGAACACCGGGGAGCTGTTTTTT
CSVSDGANTGELFF
>TRBJ2-3|few|TRBV4-1|.
TGCGCCAGCAGCCAAGAAGGAGTCTCCGAGGCAGATACGCAGTATTTT
CASSQEGVSEADTQYF
>TRBJ2-1|many|TRBV20-1|TRBD2
TGCAGTGCTAGAGATCGGGCGGGAGGGGATAACAATGGGCAGTTCTTC
CSARDRAGGDNNGQFF
>TRBJ1-1|.|TRBV19|.
TGTGCCAGTATCCGGGGGCCGCGGGGCACTGAAGCTTTCTTT
CASIRGPRGTEAFF
>TRBJ1-6|.|TRBV12-3/TRBV12-4|TRBD1
TGTGCCAGCAGTTTCGGGACAGGGACAAGGGCACCCCTCCACTTT
CASSFGTGTRAPLHF